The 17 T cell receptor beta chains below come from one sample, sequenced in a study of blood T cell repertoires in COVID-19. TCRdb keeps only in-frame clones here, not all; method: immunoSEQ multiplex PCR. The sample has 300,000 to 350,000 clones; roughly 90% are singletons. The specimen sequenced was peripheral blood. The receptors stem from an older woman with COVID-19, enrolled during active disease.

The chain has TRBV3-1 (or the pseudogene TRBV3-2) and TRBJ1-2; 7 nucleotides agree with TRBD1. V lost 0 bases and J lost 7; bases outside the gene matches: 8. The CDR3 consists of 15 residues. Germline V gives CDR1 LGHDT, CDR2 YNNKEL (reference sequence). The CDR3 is CASSQDRGRGVGYTF. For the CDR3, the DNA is TGTGCCAGCAGCCAAGATAGGGGGCGCGGGGTTGGCTACACCTTC.

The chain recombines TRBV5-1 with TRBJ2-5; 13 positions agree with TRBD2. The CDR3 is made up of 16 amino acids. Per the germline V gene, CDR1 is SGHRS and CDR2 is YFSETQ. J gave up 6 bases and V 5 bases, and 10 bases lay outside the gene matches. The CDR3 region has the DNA TGCGCCAGCAGACCCGGGACTAGCGGGGAGGGGAAGACCCAGTACTTC. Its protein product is CASRPGTSGEGKTQYF.

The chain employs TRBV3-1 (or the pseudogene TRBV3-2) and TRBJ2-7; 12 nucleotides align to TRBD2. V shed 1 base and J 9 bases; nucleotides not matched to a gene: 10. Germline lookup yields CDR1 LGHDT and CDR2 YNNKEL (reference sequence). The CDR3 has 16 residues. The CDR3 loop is CASSQVSSGRAFGQYF. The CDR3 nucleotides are TGTGCCAGCAGCCAAGTTTCTAGCGGGAGGGCCTTTGGGCAGTACTTC.

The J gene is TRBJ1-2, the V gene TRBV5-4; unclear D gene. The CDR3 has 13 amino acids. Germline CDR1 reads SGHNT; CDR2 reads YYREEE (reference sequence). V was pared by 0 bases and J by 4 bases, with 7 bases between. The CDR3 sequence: CASSLDTSYGYTF. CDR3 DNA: TGTGCCAGCAGCTTGGACACCTCCTATGGCTACACCTTC.

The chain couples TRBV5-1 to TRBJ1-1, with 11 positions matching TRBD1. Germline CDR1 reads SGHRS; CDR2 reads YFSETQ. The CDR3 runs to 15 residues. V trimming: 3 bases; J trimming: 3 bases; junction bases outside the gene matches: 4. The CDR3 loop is CASSWTGQGDTEAFF. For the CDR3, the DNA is TGCGCCAGCAGCTGGACGGGACAGGGGGACACTGAAGCTTTCTTT. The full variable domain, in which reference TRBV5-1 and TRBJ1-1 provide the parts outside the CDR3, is KAGVTQTPRYLIKTRGQQVTLSCSPISGHRSVSWYQQTPGQGLQFLFEYFSETQRNKGNFPGRFSGRQFSNSRSEMNVSTLELGDSALYLCASSWTGQGDTEAFFGQGTRLTVV.

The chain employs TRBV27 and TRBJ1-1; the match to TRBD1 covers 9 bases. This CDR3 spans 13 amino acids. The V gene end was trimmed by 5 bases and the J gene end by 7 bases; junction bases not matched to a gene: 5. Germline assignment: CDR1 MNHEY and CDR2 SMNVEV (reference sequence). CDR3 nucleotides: TGTGCCAGCAGTCCCGGGACAGGGATTGAAGCTTTCTTT. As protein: CASSPGTGIEAFF.

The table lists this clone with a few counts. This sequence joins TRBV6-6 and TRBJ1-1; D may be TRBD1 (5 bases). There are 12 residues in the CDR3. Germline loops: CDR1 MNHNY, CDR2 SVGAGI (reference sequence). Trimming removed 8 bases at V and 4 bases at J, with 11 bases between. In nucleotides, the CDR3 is TGTGCCAGCCAGGAGGGGAGCACTGAAGCTTTCTTT. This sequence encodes CASQEGSTEAFF.

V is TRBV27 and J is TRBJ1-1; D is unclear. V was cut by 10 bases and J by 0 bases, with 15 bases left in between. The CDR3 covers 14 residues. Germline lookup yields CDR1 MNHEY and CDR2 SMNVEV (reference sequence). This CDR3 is CATRREPVNTEAFF. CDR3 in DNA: TGTGCCACCCGCCGAGAACCGGTGAACACTGAAGCTTTCTTT.

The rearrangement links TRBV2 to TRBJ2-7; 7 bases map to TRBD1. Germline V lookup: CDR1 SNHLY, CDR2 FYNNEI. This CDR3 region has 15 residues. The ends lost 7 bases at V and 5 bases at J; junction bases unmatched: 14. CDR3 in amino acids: CASTAPPGTVNEQYF. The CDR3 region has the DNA TGTGCCAGCACTGCCCCCCCCGGGACAGTTAACGAGCAGTACTTC.

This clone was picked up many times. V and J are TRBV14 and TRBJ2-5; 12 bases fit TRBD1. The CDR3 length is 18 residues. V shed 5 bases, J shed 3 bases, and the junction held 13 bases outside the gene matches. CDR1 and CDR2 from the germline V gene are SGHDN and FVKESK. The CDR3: CASSFWFPGQGAKETQYF. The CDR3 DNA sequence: TGTGCCAGCAGCTTTTGGTTCCCGGGACAGGGGGCTAAAGAGACCCAGTACTTC.

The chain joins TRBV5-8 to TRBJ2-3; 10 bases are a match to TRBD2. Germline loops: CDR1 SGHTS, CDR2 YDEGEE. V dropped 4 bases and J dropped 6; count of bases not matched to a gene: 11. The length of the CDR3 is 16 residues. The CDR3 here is CASSPGTSASLDTQYF. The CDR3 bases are TGTGCCAGCAGCCCGGGGACTAGCGCCTCATTGGATACGCAGTATTTT.

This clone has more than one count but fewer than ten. The CDR3 is CAFIDRQNTIYF. Written as DNA, the CDR3 is TGTGCCTTTATCGACAGACAAAACACCATATATTTT. V and J are TRBV30 and TRBJ1-3, with D maybe TRBD1 (5 bases). V was trimmed by 7 bases and J by 6 bases, leaving 13 bases between them. This CDR3 spans 12 amino acids. CDR1 is GTSNPN and CDR2 is SVGIG in the germline V gene (reference sequence).

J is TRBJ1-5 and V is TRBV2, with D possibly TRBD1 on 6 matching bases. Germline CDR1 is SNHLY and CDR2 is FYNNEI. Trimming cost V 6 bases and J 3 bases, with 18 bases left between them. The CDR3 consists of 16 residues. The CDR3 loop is CASRVGQRQTNQPQHF. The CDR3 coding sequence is TGTGCCAGCAGGGTAGGACAGCGCCAAACCAATCAGCCCCAGCATTTT.

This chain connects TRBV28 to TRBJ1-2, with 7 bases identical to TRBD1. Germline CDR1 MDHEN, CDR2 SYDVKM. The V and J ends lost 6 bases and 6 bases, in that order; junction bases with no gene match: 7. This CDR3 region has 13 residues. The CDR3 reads CASSIGGGDGYTF. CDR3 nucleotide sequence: TGTGCCAGCAGCATAGGGGGCGGAGATGGCTACACCTTC.

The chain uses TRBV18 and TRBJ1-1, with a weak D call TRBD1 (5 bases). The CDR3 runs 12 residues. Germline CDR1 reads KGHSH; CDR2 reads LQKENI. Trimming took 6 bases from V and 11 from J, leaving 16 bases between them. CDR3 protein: CASSPGGMAAFF. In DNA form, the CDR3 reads TGTGCCAGCTCGCCCGGGGGGATGGCGGCTTTCTTT.

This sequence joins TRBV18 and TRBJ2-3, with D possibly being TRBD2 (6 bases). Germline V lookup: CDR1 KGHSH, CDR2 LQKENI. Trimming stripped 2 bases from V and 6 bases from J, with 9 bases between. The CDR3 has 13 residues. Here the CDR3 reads CASSPRRGDTQYF. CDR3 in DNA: TGTGCCAGCTCACCAAGGAGGGGTGATACGCAGTATTTT.

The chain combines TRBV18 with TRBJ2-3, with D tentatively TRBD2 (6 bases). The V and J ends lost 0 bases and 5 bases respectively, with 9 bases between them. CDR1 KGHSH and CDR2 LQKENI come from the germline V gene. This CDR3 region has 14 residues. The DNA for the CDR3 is TGTGCCAGCTCACCACCGGAGGGGAAAGATACGCAGTATTTT. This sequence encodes CASSPPEGKDTQYF.